The present TCR beta chain was sequenced within a study of patients and donors after allogeneic stem cell transplantation. The ends were cut back, 1 base at V and 3 bases at J, with 12 bases in the middle. The CDR3 is made up of 15 amino acids. Germline-derived CDR1 and CDR2 are SEHNR and FQNEAQ (reference sequence). Each CDR3 protein gets one entry after TCRdb re-called the RT-PCR reads with MiXCR. The repertoire holds about 150,000 distinct CDR3 sequences, with about a third as singletons. Sequenced sample: blood, either unsorted or a sorted T cell fraction (not recorded which). The genes are TRBV7-9 and TRBJ1-1; D gene uncertain. The sequence derives from a human donor who was either an allogeneic HSCT recipient or a stem cell or donor lymphocyte infusion donor (not recorded which). It is not recorded whose cells these are; they may come from a transplant donor. DNA of the CDR3: TGTGCCAGCAGCTTAGATTTAGGCTTAGACACTGAAGCTTTCTTT. It yields the protein CASSLDLGLDTEAFF. Looking up the rest from reference TRBV7-9 and TRBJ1-1 gives the full variable domain: DTGVSQNPRHKITKRGQNVTFRCDPISEHNRLYWYRQTLGQGPEFLTYFQNEAQLEKSRLLSDRFSAERPKGSFSTLEIQRTEQGDSAMYLCASSLDLGLDTEAFFGQGTRLTVV.